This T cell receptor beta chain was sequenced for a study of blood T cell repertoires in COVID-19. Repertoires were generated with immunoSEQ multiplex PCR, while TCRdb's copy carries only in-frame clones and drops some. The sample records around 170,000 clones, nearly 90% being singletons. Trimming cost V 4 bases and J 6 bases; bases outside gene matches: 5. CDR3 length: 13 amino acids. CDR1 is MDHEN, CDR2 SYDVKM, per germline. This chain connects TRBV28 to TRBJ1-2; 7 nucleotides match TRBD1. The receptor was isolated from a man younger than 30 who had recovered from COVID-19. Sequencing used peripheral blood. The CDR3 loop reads CASSSGQDHGYTF. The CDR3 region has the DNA TGTGCCAGCAGTTCAGGACAGGATCATGGCTACACCTTC.